Sequencing of this TCR beta chain was carried out in a study of T cells in narcolepsy. Details on this clone: What it binds is not known.

With 0 bases removed from V and 1 base from J, the gap between germline ends came to 10 bases. Germline V CDR1 and CDR2: SGHRS, YFSETQ. The CDR3 is made up of 15 amino acids. Profiling relied on immunoSEQ multiplex PCR, and the TCRdb table lists in-frame clones only, not all of them. The sample has some 34,000 clones; 90% are singletons. Findings of the study overall: Autoreactive clonotypes reportedly recurred in blood of same and different patients, not controls. Same-patient CSF and blood CD4+ T cell clonotypes included HCRT-specific and TRIB2-specific autoreactive ones.

The chain couples TRBV5-1 to TRBJ1-1; D might be TRBD1 (5 bases). This sequence originates from a human donor with narcolepsy. Sample: CD45RA- memory CD4+ T cells from PBMCs. This CDR3 is CASSLGSGQNTEAFF. The CDR3 coding sequence is TGCGCCAGCAGCTTGGGATCCGGACAGAACACTGAAGCTTTCTTT.